This entry lists 2 T cell receptor beta chains sequenced from one sample in a study of CD8+ T cells in alopecia areata. As the sequencing template, cDNA was produced by extracting RNA and reverse transcribing it. Assay: immunoSEQ multiplex PCR; the TCRdb copy retains only in-frame clones and omits some. The data hold about 280,000 clones, with roughly 60% observed a single time. As to treatment: oral pan-JAK inhibitor, 5-10 mg twice daily. The sample consisted of CD4+ T cells sorted from blood, taken at week 24, from a patient treated with tofacitinib. These receptors all stem from a human donor with alopecia areata.

The CDR3 DNA reads TGTGCCAGCAGCTTAGGGATAGAGAGATCGGGACCGGGGGAGACCCAGTACTTC. This gives the protein CASSLGIERSGPGETQYF. The genes are TRBV7-6 and TRBJ2-5, with D possibly called TRBD1 or TRBD2 (5 bases each). The germline gives CDR1 SGHVS, CDR2 FNYEAQ. The CDR3 is 18 amino acids. Trimming took 1 base from V and 5 from J, leaving 23 bases between them.

This clone has a handful of counts. V usage is TRBV6-1 and J usage is TRBJ1-5; D remains ambiguous. CDR3 length: 15 residues. V lost 0 bases to trimming and J lost 5 bases, with 11 bases between them. Germline V gene data show CDR1 as MNHNS and CDR2 as SASEGT. The CDR3 region is CASSEALGSYQPQHF. CDR3 DNA sequence: TGTGCCAGCAGTGAAGCGCTGGGGTCCTATCAGCCCCAGCATTTT.